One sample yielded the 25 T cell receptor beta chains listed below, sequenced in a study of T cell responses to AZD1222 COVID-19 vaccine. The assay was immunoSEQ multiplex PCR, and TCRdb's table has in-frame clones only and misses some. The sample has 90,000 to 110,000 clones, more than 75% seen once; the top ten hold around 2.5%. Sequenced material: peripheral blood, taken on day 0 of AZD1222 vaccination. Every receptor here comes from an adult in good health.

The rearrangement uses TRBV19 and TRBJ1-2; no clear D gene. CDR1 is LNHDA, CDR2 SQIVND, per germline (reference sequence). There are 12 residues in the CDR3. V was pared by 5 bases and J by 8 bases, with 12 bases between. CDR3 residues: CASSSSQKGYTF. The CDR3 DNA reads TGTGCCAGTAGTTCCTCACAAAAGGGCTACACCTTC.

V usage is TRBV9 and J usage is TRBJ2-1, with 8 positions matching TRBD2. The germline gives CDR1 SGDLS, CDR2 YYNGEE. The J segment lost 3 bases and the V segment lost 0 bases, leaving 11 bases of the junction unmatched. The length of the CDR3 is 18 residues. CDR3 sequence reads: CASSVGPIGGDIYNEQFF. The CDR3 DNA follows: TGTGCCAGCAGCGTAGGACCGATCGGGGGGGACATCTACAATGAGCAGTTCTTC.

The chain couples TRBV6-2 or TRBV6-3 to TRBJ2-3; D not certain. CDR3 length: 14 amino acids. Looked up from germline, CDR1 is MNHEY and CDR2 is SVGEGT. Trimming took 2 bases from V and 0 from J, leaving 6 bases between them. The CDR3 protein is CASSYGMSTDTQYF. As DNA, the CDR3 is TGTGCCAGCAGTTACGGTATGAGCACAGATACGCAGTATTTT.

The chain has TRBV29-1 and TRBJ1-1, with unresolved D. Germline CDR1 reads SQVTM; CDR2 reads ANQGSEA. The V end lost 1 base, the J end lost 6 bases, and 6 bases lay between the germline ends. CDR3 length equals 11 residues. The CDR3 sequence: CSVEGISEAFF. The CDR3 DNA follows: TGCAGCGTTGAAGGCATCTCTGAAGCTTTCTTT. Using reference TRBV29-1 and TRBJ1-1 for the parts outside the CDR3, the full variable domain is SAVISQKPSRDICQRGTSLTIQCQVDSQVTMMFWYRQQPGQSLTLIATANQGSEATYESGFVIDKFPISRPNLTFSTLTVSNMSPEDSSIYLCSVEGISEAFFGQGTRLTVV.

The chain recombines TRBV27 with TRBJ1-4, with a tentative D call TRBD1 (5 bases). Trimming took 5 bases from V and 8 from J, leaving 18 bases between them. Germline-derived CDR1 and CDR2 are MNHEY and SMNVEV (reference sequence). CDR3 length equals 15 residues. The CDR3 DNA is TGTGCCAGCAGTAAAATTACAGGCGGAAGGGAAAAACTGTTTTTT. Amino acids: CASSKITGGREKLFF. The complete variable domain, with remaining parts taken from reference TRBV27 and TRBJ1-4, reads EAQVTQNPRYLITVTGKKLTVTCSQNMNHEYMSWYRQDPGLGLRQIYYSMNVEVTDKGDVPEGYKVSRKEKRNFPLILESPSPNQTSLYFCASSKITGGREKLFFGSGTQLSVL.

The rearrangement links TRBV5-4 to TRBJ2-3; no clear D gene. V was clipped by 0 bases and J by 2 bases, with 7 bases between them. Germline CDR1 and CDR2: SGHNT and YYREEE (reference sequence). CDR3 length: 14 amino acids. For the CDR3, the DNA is TGTGCCAGCAGCTTGGTAGGCAACACAGATACGCAGTATTTT. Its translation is CASSLVGNTDTQYF.

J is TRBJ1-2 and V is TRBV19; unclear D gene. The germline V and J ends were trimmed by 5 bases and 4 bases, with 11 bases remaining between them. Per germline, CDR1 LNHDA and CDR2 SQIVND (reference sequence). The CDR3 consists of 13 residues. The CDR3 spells CASSPLGFYGYTF. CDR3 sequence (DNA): TGTGCCAGTAGTCCGTTAGGGTTCTATGGCTACACCTTC.

The CDR3, as DNA: TGTGCCAGCAGCCAAGATCCCCATGGGGCAGGTATGAACACTGAAGCTTTCTTT. This gives the protein CASSQDPHGAGMNTEAFF. The gene calls are TRBV14 and TRBJ1-1, with D perhaps matching TRBD1 (5 bases). This CDR3 is 18 amino acids long. Trimming took off 0 bases at V and 0 bases at J, with 17 bases between the two ends. Per the germline V gene, CDR1 is SGHDN and CDR2 is FVKESK.

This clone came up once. The CDR3 bases are TGTGCCAGCAGTTCCCGACACGAGGGGAATGGCTACACCTTC. This gives the protein CASSSRHEGNGYTF. V and J are TRBV6-5 and TRBJ1-2; D might be TRBD1 (5 bases). Germline V gene data show CDR1 as MNHEY and CDR2 as SVGAGI. This CDR3 is 14 amino acids long. Trimming cost V 4 bases and J 6 bases, with 15 bases left between them.

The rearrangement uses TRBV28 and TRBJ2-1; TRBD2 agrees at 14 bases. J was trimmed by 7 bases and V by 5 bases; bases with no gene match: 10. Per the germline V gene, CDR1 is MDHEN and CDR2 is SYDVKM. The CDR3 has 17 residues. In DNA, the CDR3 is TGTGCCAGCAGTGTTCCGGGACTAGCGGGAGTTAGGAATGAGCAGTTCTTC. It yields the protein CASSVPGLAGVRNEQFF. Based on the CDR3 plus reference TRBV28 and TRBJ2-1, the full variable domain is DVKVTQSSRYLVKRTGEKVFLECVQDMDHENMFWYRQDPGLGLRLIYFSYDVKMKEKGDIPEGYSVSREKKERFSLILESASTNQTSMYLCASSVPGLAGVRNEQFFGPGTRLTVL.

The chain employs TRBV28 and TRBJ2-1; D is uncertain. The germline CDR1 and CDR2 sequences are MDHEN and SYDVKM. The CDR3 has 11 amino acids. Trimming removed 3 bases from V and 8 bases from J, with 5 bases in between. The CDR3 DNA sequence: TGTGCCAGCAGTTTCCACTATGAGCAGTTCTTC. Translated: CASSFHYEQFF.

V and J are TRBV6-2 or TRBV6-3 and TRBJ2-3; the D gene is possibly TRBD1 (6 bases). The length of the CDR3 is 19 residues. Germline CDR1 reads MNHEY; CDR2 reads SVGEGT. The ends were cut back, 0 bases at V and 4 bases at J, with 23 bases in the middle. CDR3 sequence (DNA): TGTGCCAGCAGTTACTCGGGATCCCCAGGGGTAGCGAGTGCAGATACGCAGTATTTT. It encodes CASSYSGSPGVASADTQYF.

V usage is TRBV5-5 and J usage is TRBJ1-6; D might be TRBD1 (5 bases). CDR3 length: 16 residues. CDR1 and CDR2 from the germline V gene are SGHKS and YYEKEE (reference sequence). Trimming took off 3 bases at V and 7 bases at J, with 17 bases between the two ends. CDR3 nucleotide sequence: TGTGCCAGCAGCTACCAGGGTGTGGGGACCAATTCACCCCTCCACTTT. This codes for CASSYQGVGTNSPLHF.

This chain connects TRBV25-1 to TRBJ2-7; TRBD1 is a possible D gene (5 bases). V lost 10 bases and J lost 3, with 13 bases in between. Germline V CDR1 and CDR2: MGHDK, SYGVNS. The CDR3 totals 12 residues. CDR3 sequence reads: CATEDTGYEQYF. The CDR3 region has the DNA TGTGCCACCGAGGACACTGGCTACGAGCAGTACTTC.

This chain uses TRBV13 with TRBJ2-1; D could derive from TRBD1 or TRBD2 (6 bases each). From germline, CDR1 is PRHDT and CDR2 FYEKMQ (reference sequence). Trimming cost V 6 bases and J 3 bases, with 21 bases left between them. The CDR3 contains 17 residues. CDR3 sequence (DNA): TGTGCCAGCAGTAACGGAGGGGTGTGGACAGACTACAATGAGCAGTTCTTC. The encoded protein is CASSNGGVWTDYNEQFF.

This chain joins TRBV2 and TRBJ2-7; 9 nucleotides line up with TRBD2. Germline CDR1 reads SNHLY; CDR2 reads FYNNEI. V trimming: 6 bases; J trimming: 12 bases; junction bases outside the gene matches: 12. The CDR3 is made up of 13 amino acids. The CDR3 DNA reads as TGTGCCAGCAGAGGTGGGACTAGCTCTTGGTCGTACTTC. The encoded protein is CASRGGTSSWSYF.

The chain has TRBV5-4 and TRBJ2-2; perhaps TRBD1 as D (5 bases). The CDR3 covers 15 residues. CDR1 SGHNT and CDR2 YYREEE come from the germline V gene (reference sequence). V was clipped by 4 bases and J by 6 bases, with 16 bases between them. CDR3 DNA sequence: TGTGCCAGCAGCAGCCCAGGGCGGTCCGCCGGGGAGCTGTTTTTT. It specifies CASSSPGRSAGELFF.

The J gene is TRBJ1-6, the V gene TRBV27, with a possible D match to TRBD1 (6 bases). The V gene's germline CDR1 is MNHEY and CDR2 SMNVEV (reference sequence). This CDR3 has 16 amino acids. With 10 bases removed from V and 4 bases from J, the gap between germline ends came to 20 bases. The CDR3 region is CATKDRRVDYNSPLHF. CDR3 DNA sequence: TGTGCCACCAAGGACAGACGCGTCGATTATAATTCACCCCTCCACTTT.

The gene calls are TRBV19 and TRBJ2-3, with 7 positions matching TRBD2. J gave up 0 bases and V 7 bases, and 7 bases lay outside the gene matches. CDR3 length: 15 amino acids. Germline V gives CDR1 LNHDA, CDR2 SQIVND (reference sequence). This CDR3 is CASTSSGISTDTQYF. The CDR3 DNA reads TGTGCCAGTACTTCTAGCGGAATAAGCACAGATACGCAGTATTTT.

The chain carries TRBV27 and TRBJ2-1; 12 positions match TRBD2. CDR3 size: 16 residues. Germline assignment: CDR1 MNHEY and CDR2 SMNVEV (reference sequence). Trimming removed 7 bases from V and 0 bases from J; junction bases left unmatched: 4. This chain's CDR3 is CASKTSGGNSYNEQFF. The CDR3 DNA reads TGTGCCAGCAAGACTAGCGGGGGTAACTCCTACAATGAGCAGTTCTTC.

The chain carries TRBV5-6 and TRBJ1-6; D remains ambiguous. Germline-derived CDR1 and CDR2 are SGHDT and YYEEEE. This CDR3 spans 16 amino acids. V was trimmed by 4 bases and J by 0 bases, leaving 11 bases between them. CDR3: CASSRDGSSYNSPLHF. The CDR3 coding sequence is TGTGCCAGCAGCCGTGACGGTAGCTCCTATAATTCACCCCTCCACTTT. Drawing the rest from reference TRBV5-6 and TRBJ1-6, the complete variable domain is DAGVTQSPTHLIKTRGQQVTLRCSPKSGHDTVSWYQQALGQGPQFIFQYYEEEERQRGNFPDRFSGHQFPNYSSELNVNALLLGDSALYLCASSRDGSSYNSPLHFGNGTRLTVT.

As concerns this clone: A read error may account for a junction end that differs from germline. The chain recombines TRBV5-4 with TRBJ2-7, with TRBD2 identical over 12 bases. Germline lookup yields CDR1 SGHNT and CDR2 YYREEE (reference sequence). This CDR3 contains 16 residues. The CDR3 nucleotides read TGTGCCAGCAGCCCCTCTAGCGGGAGGGCCTCCTTCGAGCAGTACTTC. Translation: CASSPSSGRASFEQYF.

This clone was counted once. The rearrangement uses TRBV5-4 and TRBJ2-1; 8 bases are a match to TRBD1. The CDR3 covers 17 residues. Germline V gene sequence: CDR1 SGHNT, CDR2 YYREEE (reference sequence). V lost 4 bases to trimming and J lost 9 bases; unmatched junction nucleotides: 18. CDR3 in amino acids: CASSIGTGSGLSGEQFF. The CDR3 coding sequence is TGTGCCAGCAGCATAGGGACAGGTTCTGGGTTGTCGGGTGAGCAGTTCTTC.

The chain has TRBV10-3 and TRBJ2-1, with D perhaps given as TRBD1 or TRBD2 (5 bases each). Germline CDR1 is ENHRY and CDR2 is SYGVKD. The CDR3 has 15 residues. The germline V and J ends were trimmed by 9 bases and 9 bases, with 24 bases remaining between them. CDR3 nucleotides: TGTGCCATGAGAAATTCCGGGACGCAGGGCGGTGAGCAGTTCTTC. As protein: CAMRNSGTQGGEQFF.

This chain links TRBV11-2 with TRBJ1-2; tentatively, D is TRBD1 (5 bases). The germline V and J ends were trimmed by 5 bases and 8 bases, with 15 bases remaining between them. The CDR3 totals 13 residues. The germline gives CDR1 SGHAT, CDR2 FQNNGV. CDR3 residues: CASSPGYLLGYTF. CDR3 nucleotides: TGTGCCAGCAGCCCAGGGTACCTACTCGGCTACACCTTC.